Below, 20 T cell receptor beta chains from the same sample are listed, as sequenced in a study of blood T cell repertoires in COVID-19. Sequencing was performed with immunoSEQ multiplex PCR; in TCRdb, only in-frame clones are kept and a portion is missing. In the table there are roughly 120,000 clones, about nine tenths of which are singletons. Sequencing was carried out using peripheral blood. Source of these receptors: a woman in her fifties or sixties with acute or convalescent COVID-19.

The J gene is TRBJ1-2, the V gene TRBV7-9, with TRBD1 as a possible D gene (5 bases). This CDR3 contains 14 residues. Germline V gene sequence: CDR1 SEHNR, CDR2 FQNEAQ (reference sequence). The V gene lost 4 bases and the J gene lost 8 bases, with 17 bases spanning the gap. The DNA for the CDR3 is TGTGCCAGCAGCTCCTCCGGGGGTCAGAGAGGCTACACCTTC. Its protein is CASSSSGGQRGYTF.

The chain employs TRBV5-8 and TRBJ1-6, with a possible D match to TRBD1 (5 bases). The germline V and J ends were trimmed by 10 bases and 5 bases, with 13 bases remaining between them. The germline V gene has CDR1 SGHTS and CDR2 YDEGEE. The CDR3 spans 13 residues. The CDR3 region has the DNA TGTGCCGGCGGGTCGGGGGATAATTCACCCCTCCACTTT. Translation gives CAGGSGDNSPLHF.

In DNA form, the CDR3 reads TGTGCCACCGCAGGGCAGCCTAACACCGGGGAGCTGTTTTTT. This codes for CATAGQPNTGELFF. This chain uses TRBV24-1 with TRBJ2-2; weak D call: TRBD1 (5 bases). This CDR3 is built from 14 residues. Germline CDR1 KGHDR, CDR2 SFDVKD. V was cut by 9 bases and J by 2 bases, with 12 bases left in between.

This clone has just one count. This chain links TRBV29-1 with TRBJ1-5; 8 nucleotides match TRBD1. CDR1 and CDR2 (germline): SQVTM, ANQGSEA. The ends lost 5 bases at V and 3 bases at J; junction bases unmatched: 6. The CDR3 length is 14 residues. The CDR3 DNA is TGCAGCGTTTTAGAGGACAGGGCCAATCAGCCCCAGCATTTT. Protein sequence: CSVLEDRANQPQHF.

The genes are TRBV27 and TRBJ2-1, with 7 bases fitting TRBD2. Germline CDR1 MNHEY, CDR2 SMNVEV (reference sequence). J gave up 7 bases and V 4 bases, and 7 bases lay outside the gene matches. CDR3 length equals 14 residues. CDR3 sequence (DNA): TGTGCCAGCAGTTGGCGCGGGAGTATTAATGAGCAGTTCTTC. It is translated as CASSWRGSINEQFF.

The chain is built from TRBV7-3 and TRBJ2-5; 9 nucleotides match TRBD2. Germline V lookup: CDR1 SGHTA, CDR2 FQGTGA. Trimming removed 2 bases from V and 5 bases from J; junction bases left unmatched: 6. This CDR3 comprises 15 residues. The CDR3 bases are TGTGCCAGCAGCTTATCAGGGACTAGCACGGAGACCCAGTACTTC. Translating it yields CASSLSGTSTETQYF.

For the CDR3, the DNA is TGTGCCAGCGGACATCCTCCCTACGAGCAGTACTTC. Its translation is CASGHPPYEQYF. The chain joins TRBV27 to TRBJ2-7; tentatively, D is TRBD1 (5 bases). Germline values: CDR1 MNHEY, CDR2 SMNVEV (reference sequence). There are 12 residues in the CDR3. The V end lost 8 bases, the J end lost 2 bases, and 10 bases lay between the germline ends.

The CDR3 here is CAIKAGLAYNEQFF. In nucleotides, the CDR3 is TGTGCCATCAAGGCGGGTTTAGCCTACAATGAGCAGTTCTTC. The gene calls are TRBV10-3 and TRBJ2-1; maybe TRBD2 (5 bases). The germline V gene encodes CDR1 ENHRY and CDR2 SYGVKD. This CDR3 spans 14 amino acids. V lost 7 bases, J lost 2 bases, and 12 bases lay in between.

This clone was observed a single time. The rearrangement links TRBV6-2 or TRBV6-3 to TRBJ1-5; maybe TRBD1 (6 bases). V shed 5 bases and J shed 4 bases, with 15 bases lying between them. The CDR3 runs to 15 residues. Germline V lookup: CDR1 MNHEY, CDR2 SVGEGT. The CDR3 DNA is TGTGCCAGCAGTCTAAGAGACAGGATGAATCAGCCCCAGCATTTT. This encodes CASSLRDRMNQPQHF.

The CDR3 nucleotides read TGTGCCACCAGCGGACTAAAATGGGGCGAGCAGTACTTC. It encodes CATSGLKWGEQYF. This sequence joins TRBV15 and TRBJ2-7, with a possible D match to TRBD2 (6 bases). The CDR3 spans 13 residues. The germline V gene has CDR1 LNHNV and CDR2 YYDKDF (reference sequence). Trimming stripped 5 bases from V and 6 bases from J, with 14 bases between.

This chain joins TRBV19 and TRBJ1-5; D unresolved. Trimming took off 3 bases at V and 7 bases at J, with 10 bases between the two ends. The germline gives CDR1 LNHDA, CDR2 SQIVND (reference sequence). The CDR3 has 13 amino acids. CDR3 DNA: TGTGCCAGTAGTATTGAGCCCCGGCAGCCCCAGCATTTT. Encoded protein: CASSIEPRQPQHF. Full variable domain (outside the CDR3, taken from reference TRBV19 and TRBJ1-5): DGGITQSPKYLFRKEGQNVTLSCEQNLNHDAMYWYRQDPGQGLRLIYYSQIVNDFQKGDIAEGYSVSREKKESFPLTVTSAQKNPTAFYLCASSIEPRQPQHFGDGTRLSIL.

This chain connects TRBV6-2 or TRBV6-3 to TRBJ2-1; TRBD2 agrees at 13 bases. CDR1 and CDR2 from the germline V gene are MNHEY and SVGEGT. V trimming: 5 bases; J trimming: 7 bases; junction bases outside the gene matches: 17. The CDR3 contains 19 residues. For the CDR3, the DNA is TGTGCCAGCAGTCTCCGGGGACTAGCGGGAAGCGCCTTAGGTAATGAGCAGTTCTTC. The encoded protein is CASSLRGLAGSALGNEQFF.

The chain joins TRBV5-4 to TRBJ1-6; D is ambiguous. Trimming shortened V by 0 bases and J by 9 bases, and 13 bases separated the two germline ends. Germline V lookup: CDR1 SGHNT, CDR2 YYREEE (reference sequence). The CDR3 consists of 15 residues. The CDR3 protein is CASSLDSEGISPLHF. DNA for the CDR3: TGTGCCAGCAGCTTGGATTCGGAGGGTATTTCACCCCTCCACTTT.

V gene TRBV6-2 or TRBV6-3 combines with J gene TRBJ2-7; the match to TRBD2 covers 10 bases. Germline values: CDR1 MNHEY, CDR2 SVGEGT. V lost 3 bases, J lost 2 bases, and 13 bases stayed unmatched. This CDR3 spans 18 amino acids. The CDR3: CASSYPQDPSGGTYEQYF. In nucleotides, the CDR3 is TGTGCCAGCAGTTATCCCCAGGACCCTAGCGGGGGAACCTACGAGCAGTACTTC.

V and J are TRBV7-2 and TRBJ2-2, with 9 bases aligning to TRBD1. Germline V gene sequence: CDR1 SGHTA, CDR2 FQGNSA. This CDR3 is 18 amino acids long. V dropped 2 bases and J dropped 0; count of bases not matched to a gene: 7. CDR3 sequence reads: CASSLMTGGSSNTGELFF. The CDR3 bases are TGTGCCAGCAGCTTAATGACAGGGGGATCGTCGAACACCGGGGAGCTGTTTTTT.

This sequence joins TRBV25-1 and TRBJ2-3, with 7 positions matching TRBD1. Germline V gene sequence: CDR1 MGHDK, CDR2 SYGVNS. The junction had 5 bases not matched to a gene; V was cut back by 4 bases and J by 1 base. This CDR3 has 15 amino acids. CDR3 sequence: CASSVRGRRTDTQYF. CDR3 sequence (DNA): TGTGCCAGCAGTGTAAGGGGGCGGCGCACAGATACGCAGTATTTT. Variable domain in full (rest from reference TRBV25-1 and TRBJ2-3): EADIYQTPRYLVIGTGKKITLECSQTMGHDKMYWYQQDPGMELHLIHYSYGVNSTEKGDLSSESTVSRIRTEHFPLTLESARPSHTSQYLCASSVRGRRTDTQYFGPGTRLTVL.

This chain uses TRBV5-1 with TRBJ1-4, with 8 positions matching TRBD1. This CDR3 contains 16 residues. The V gene end was trimmed by 1 base and the J gene end by 5 bases; junction bases not matched to a gene: 7. Germline assignment: CDR1 SGHRS and CDR2 YFSETQ. CDR3 in DNA: TGCGCCAGCAGCTTGCAGGGACAGGAAAACAATGAAAAACTGTTTTTT. It translates to CASSLQGQENNEKLFF. The full variable domain, its missing parts supplied by reference TRBV5-1 and TRBJ1-4, is KAGVTQTPRYLIKTRGQQVTLSCSPISGHRSVSWYQQTPGQGLQFLFEYFSETQRNKGNFPGRFSGRQFSNSRSEMNVSTLELGDSALYLCASSLQGQENNEKLFFGSGTQLSVL.

The chain carries TRBV10-3 and TRBJ2-3, with 9 nucleotides matching TRBD2. The V and J ends lost 4 bases and 1 base, in that order; junction bases with no gene match: 6. The germline V gene has CDR1 ENHRY and CDR2 SYGVKD. This CDR3 region has 16 residues. This chain's CDR3 is CAISVARLAGTDTQYF. CDR3 in DNA: TGTGCCATCAGTGTCGCCCGACTAGCGGGCACAGATACGCAGTATTTT.

This clone was seen more than once but under ten times. The chain combines TRBV7-6 with TRBJ2-1, with no clear D. This CDR3 comprises 16 residues. V was pared by 1 base and J by 3 bases, with 13 bases between. CDR1 and CDR2 from the germline V gene are SGHVS and FNYEAQ. The CDR3: CASSLGAGSLYNEQFF. CDR3 in DNA: TGTGCCAGCAGCTTAGGAGCAGGTAGTCTCTACAATGAGCAGTTCTTC.

The chain has TRBV28 and TRBJ1-1; weak D call: TRBD1 (6 bases). Looked up from germline, CDR1 is MDHEN and CDR2 is SYDVKM. CDR3 size: 13 residues. Trimming pared 6 bases from V and 5 bases from J, leaving 13 bases between. The CDR3 reads CASRGQLETEAFF. The CDR3, as DNA: TGTGCCAGCAGAGGACAGTTAGAGACTGAAGCTTTCTTT.